This TCR beta chain was identified during a study of regulatory T cells in long-lasting Graves disease. General study points: Persistent cases favored TRBV28, TRBJ1-2 and TRBJ2-5.

The CDR3 loop spans 13 amino acids. Per germline, CDR1 SNHLY and CDR2 FYNNEI. Time point meaning: newly diagnosed GD, antithyroid drugs for less than 3 months. PBMC-extracted RNA yielded the TCR library. This clonotype has ten or more counts. No antigen is known for it. Combining iRepertoire HTBI primers with Arm-PCR of CDR3 regions, the authors built TCR beta libraries. TCRdb reanalysed the multiplex PCR reads using MiXCR and keeps one entry per CDR3 protein. The sample comprises roughly 500,000 distinct CDR3 sequences, 12% of which are singletons, and 8.9% rests with the top ten. These data were likewise used in another study, on T cells in Graves' hyperthyroidism and ophthalmopathy. As reported in that work: TCR CDR3 regions were first amplified by RT-PCR with HTBI primers. Blood shared most expanded thyroid clonotypes above 0.001. A model of 13 V-J pairs discriminated ophthalmopathy from stable hyperthyroidism.

The TCR sequence derives from a woman aged 30 to 39 with Graves disease. The rearrangement uses TRBV2 and TRBJ2-3; tentatively, D is TRBD2 (5 bases). The specimen was peripheral blood mononuclear cells (PBMCs), collected at new diagnosis, from a patient treated with antithyroid drugs. As DNA, the CDR3 is TGTGCAATCAGCGGTGGGGTCACAGATACGCAGTATTTT. Its translation: CAISGGVTDTQYF.